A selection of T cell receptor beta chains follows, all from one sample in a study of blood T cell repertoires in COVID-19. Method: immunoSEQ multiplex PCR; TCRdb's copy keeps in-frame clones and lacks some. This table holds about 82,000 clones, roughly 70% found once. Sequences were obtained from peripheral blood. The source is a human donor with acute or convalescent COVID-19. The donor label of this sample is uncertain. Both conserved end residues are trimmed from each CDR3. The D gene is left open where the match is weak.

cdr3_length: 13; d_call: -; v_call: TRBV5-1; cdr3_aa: ASAGNLQIQETQY
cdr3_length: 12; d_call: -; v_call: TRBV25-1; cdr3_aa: ASSRWTAQETQY
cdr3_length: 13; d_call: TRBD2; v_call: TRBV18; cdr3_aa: ASSPDFGGANEQF
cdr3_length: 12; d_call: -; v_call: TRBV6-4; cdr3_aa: ASNLPQGTGGYT
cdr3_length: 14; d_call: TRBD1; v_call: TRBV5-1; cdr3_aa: ASSYGQGAIPGELF
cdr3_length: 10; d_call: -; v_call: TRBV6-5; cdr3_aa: ASRREVEKLF
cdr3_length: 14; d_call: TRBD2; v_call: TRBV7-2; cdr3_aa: ASSFLAGAGTGELF
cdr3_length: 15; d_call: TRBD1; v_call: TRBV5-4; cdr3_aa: ASSFPRPTGGDYGYT
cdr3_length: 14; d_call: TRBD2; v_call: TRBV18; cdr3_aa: ASSPSQRGGTGELF
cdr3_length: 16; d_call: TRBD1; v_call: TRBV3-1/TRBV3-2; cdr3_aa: ASSQWVWRGLGNSPLH
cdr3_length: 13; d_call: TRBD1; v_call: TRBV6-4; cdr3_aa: ASRPDRGRDTEAF
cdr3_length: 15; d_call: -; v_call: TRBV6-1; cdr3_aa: ASSEVAGVNLNQPQH
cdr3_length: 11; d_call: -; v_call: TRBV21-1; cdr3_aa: ASSPWATGELF
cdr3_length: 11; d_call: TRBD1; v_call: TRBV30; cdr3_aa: AWLYRDSPTIY
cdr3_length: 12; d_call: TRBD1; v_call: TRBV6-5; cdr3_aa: ASVDRVTGNTIY
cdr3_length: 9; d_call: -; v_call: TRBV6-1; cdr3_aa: ASSELVEAF